The present T cell receptor (beta chain) was sequenced within a study of neoadjuvant anti-PD-1 for oral cavity cancer. For this clone: Antigen unknown.

Time point indicated: after neoadjuvant nivolumab, at surgical resection. Patients had newly diagnosed, untreated stage II-IVA oral cavity squamous cell carcinoma. Study results and limitations: Pretreatment Treg/Th17 ratio correlated inversely with post-treatment tumor clonality. After neoadjuvant nivolumab, PBMC T cell clonality was significantly higher in non-responders than responders.

The V and J ends lost 0 bases and 4 bases respectively, with 9 bases between them. This CDR3 region has 14 residues. Germline V lookup: CDR1 LNHNV, CDR2 YYDKDF (reference sequence). PBMC libraries mostly used around 500 ng of input genomic DNA, with six replicates per sample. Profiled with immunoSEQ multiplex PCR; TCRdb holds only in-frame clones, not every one. Among several thousand clones listed, roughly 71% were seen once. The clonotype originates from a person between 35 and 79 years old with oral cavity squamous cell carcinoma. The chain has TRBV15 and TRBJ1-1; a weak D match, TRBD1 (5 bases). Sequenced material: PBMCs, taken after nivolumab (anti-PD-1) treatment. CDR3 in amino acids: CATSRDLGATEAFF. The DNA for the CDR3 is TGTGCCACCAGCAGAGATCTCGGGGCCACTGAAGCTTTCTTT. Looking up the rest from reference TRBV15 and TRBJ1-1 gives the full variable domain: DAMVIQNPRYQVTQFGKPVTLSCSQTLNHNVMYWYQQKSSQAPKLLFHYYDKDFNNEADTPDNFQSRRPNTSFCFLDIRSPGLGDTAMYLCATSRDLGATEAFFGQGTRLTVV.